This TCR beta chain is drawn from a study of CD8 T cells in ankylosing spondylitis. General study findings and limits: Significantly higher representation of disease-linked clones was reported for matched ankylosing spondylitis synovial fluid. Disease-associated clonotypes exhibited CD8+ identity and were relatively infrequent in peripheral blood. Fewer than 10 highly homologous variants made up a TCR beta motif that seemed to typify ankylosing spondylitis blood.

In this sample, this clonotype turned up many times. Antigen specificity is unknown. The CDR3 runs 15 residues. CDR1 and CDR2 from the germline V gene are SGHRS and YFSETQ. Trimming removed 0 bases at V and 2 bases at J, with 12 bases between. Researchers built TCR beta libraries using quantitative 5'-RACE with molecular barcodes. TCRdb re-called the 5' RACE reads through MiXCR, storing one row per CDR3 protein. Of fewer than 550,000 distinct CDR3 sequences listed, about 5% were seen once; the top ten hold 3% to 4.5%. The clonotype was recovered from a male donor with ankylosing spondylitis. V usage is TRBV5-1 and J usage is TRBJ2-7; TRBD1 might be the D (7 bases). Source material: blood, either unsorted or a sorted T cell fraction (not recorded which). DNA for the CDR3: TGCGCCAGCAGCTTGGAACAGGGGAGGACCTACGAGCAGTACTTC. Its translation: CASSLEQGRTYEQYF.